This T cell receptor gamma chain came from a study of Vδ1+ human thymocytes. Findings and caveats of the study: TRD repertoires were essentially private, unlike widely shared TRG clonotypes. Highly polyclonal TRG and TRD repertoires with Gaussian CDR3 length distributions appeared in thymus.

In its sample, this clone was seen a few times. Its antigen remains unknown. Other DNA sequences in the same sample also yield this CDR3. RNA was extracted from the cells and then reverse transcribed. Pooled V-gene forward primers with one constant-region reverse primer generated the CDR3 amplicons by multiplex PCR. TCRdb called clones anew from the multiplex PCR reads with CATT. The sample carries roughly 24,000 gamma-chain clones, around 15% recorded once. CDR3 length: 13 amino acids. Losses at the gene ends were 0 bases for V and 5 bases for J; bases not matched to a gene: 4. Germline CDR1 reads EGSNGY; CDR2 reads YDSYNSKV.

The chain couples TRGV2 to TRGJ1 or TRGJ2. The sample consisted of Vdelta1+ gamma-delta thymocytes from the thymus. The subset: FACS-sorted CD3+ TCRalphabeta- TCRVdelta1+ TCRVdelta2- thymocytes. The TCR comes from a child less than two years old who had congenital heart surgery. CDR3 DNA: TGTGCCACCTGGGACGGGCTTGATTATAAGAAACTCTTT. Translated, it gives CATWDGLDYKKLF.